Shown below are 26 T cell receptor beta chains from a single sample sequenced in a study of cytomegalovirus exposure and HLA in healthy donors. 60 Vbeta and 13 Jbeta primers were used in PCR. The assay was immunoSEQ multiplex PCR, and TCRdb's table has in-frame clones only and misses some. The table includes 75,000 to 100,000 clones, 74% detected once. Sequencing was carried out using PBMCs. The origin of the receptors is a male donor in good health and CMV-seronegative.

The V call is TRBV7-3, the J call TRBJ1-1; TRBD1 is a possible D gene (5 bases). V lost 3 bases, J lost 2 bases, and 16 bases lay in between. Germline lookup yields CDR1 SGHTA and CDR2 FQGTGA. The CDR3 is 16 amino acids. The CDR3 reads CASSLRPGEGNTEAFF. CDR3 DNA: TGTGCCAGCAGCTTGCGTCCGGGGGAGGGAAACACTGAAGCTTTCTTT.

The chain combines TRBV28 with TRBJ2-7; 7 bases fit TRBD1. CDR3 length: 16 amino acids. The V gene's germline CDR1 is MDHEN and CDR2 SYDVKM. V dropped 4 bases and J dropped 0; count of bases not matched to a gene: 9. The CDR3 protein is CASSSILTGRSYEQYF. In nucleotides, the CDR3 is TGTGCCAGCAGTTCCATCCTGACAGGGCGCTCCTACGAGCAGTACTTC.

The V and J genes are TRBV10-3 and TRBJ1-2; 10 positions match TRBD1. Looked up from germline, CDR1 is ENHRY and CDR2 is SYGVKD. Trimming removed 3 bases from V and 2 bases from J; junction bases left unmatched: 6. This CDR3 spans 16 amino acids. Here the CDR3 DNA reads TGTGCCATCAGTGAAGGGGGGACAGGGGCGAACTATGGCTACACCTTC. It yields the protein CAISEGGTGANYGYTF.

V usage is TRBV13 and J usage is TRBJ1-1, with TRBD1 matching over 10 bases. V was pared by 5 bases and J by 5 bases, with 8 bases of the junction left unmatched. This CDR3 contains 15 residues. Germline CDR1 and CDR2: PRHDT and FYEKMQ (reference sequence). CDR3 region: CASSHRQGAGTEAFF. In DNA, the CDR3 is TGTGCCAGCAGCCACCGACAGGGGGCGGGTACTGAAGCTTTCTTT.

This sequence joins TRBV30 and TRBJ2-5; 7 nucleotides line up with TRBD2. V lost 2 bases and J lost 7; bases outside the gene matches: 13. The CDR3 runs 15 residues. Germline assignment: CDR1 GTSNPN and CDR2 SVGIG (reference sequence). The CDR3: CAWSLGASGSRTQYF. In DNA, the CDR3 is TGTGCCTGGAGTCTTGGGGCTAGCGGTAGCAGGACCCAGTACTTC.

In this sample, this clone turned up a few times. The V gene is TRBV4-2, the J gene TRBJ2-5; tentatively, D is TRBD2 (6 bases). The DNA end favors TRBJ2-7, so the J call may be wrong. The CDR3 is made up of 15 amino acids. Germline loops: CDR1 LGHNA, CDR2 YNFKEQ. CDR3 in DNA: TGTGCCAGCAGCCAAGATTTGGGGGAGGCATACGAGCAGTACTTC. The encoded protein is CASSQDLGEAYEQYF.

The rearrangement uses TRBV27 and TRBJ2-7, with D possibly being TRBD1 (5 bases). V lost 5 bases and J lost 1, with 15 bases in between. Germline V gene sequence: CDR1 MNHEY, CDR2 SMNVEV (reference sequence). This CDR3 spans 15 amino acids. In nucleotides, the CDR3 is TGTGCCAGCAGTCCCCCGATGACAGAGTCCTACGAGCAGTACTTC. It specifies CASSPPMTESYEQYF.

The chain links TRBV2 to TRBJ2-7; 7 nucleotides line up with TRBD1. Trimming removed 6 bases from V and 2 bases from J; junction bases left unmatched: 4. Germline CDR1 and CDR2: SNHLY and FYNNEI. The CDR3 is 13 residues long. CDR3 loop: CASRAGTAYEQYF. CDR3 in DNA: TGTGCCAGCAGGGCCGGGACAGCCTACGAGCAGTACTTC. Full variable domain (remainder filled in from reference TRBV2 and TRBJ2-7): EPEVTQTPSHQVTQMGQEVILRCVPISNHLYFYWYRQILGQKVEFLVSFYNNEISEKSEIFDDQFSVERPDGSNFTLKIRSTKLEDSAMYFCASRAGTAYEQYFGPGTRLTVT.

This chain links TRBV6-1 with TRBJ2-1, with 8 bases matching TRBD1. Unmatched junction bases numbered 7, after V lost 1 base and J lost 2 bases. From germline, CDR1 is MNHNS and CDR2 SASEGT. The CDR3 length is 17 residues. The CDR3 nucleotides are TGTGCCAGCAGTGAAGGTGTTGGACAGGGCCCCTACAATGAGCAGTTCTTC. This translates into CASSEGVGQGPYNEQFF.

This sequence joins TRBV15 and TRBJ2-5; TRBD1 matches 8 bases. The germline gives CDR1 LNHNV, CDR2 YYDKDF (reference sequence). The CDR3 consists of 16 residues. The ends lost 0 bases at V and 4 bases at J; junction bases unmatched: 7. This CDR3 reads CATSRERGQGPETQYF. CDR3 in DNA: TGTGCCACCAGCAGAGAAAGAGGACAGGGCCCAGAGACCCAGTACTTC.

The CDR3 DNA reads as TGCAGCGTTGGCCAGAGGACAGGGAATGAAAAACTGTTTTTT. Residues: CSVGQRTGNEKLFF. The chain carries TRBV29-1 and TRBJ1-4; 8 positions match TRBD1. The CDR3 sequence is 14 residues long. J lost 5 bases, V lost 4 bases, and 6 bases had no gene match. Germline CDR1 and CDR2: SQVTM and ANQGSEA.

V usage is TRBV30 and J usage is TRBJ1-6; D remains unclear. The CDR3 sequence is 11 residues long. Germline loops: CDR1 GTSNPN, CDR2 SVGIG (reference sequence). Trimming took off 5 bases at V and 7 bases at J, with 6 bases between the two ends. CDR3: CAWEQNSPLHF. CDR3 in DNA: TGTGCCTGGGAACAGAATTCACCCCTCCACTTT.

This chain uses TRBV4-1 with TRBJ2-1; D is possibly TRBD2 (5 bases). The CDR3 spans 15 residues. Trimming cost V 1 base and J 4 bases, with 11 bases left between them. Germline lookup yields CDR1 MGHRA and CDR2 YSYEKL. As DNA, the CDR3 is TGCGCCAGCAGCCAAGTGCAACGGGATTACAATGAGCAGTTCTTC. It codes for CASSQVQRDYNEQFF.

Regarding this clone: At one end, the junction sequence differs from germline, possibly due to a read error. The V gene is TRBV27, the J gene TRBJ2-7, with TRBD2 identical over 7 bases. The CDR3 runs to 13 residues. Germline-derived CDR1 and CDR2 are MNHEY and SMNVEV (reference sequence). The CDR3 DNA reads TGTGCCAGCAGCTGGGACTACTCCTCCGAGCAGTACTTC. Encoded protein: CASSWDYSSEQYF.

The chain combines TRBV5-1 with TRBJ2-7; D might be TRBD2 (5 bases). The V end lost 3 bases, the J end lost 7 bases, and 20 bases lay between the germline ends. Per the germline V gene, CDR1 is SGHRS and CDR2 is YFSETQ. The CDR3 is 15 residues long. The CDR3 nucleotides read TGCGCCAGCAGCTCCGGAGGCTCCGGGATGGAAGAGCAGTACTTC. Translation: CASSSGGSGMEEQYF.

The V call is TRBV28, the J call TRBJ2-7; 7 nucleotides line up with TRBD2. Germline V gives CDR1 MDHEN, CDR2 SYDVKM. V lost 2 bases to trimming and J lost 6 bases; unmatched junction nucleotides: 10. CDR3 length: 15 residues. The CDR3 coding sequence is TGTGCCAGCAGTTTAAGATCGGCGGGACTACGCGAGCAGTACTTC. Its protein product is CASSLRSAGLREQYF.

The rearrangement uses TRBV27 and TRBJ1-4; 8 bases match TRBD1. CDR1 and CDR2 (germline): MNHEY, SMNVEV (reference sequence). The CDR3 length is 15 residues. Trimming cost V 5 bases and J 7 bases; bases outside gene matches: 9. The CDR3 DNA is TGTGCCAGCAGTCCCCGACAGGGGACCCTTGAAAAACTGTTTTTT. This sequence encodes CASSPRQGTLEKLFF.

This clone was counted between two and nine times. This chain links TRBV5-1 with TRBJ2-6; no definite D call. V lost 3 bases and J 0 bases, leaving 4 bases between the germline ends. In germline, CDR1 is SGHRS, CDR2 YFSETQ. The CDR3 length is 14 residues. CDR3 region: CASSSNSGANVLTF. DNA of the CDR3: TGCGCCAGCAGCTCCAACTCTGGGGCCAACGTCCTGACTTTC. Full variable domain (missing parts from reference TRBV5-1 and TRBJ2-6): KAGVTQTPRYLIKTRGQQVTLSCSPISGHRSVSWYQQTPGQGLQFLFEYFSETQRNKGNFPGRFSGRQFSNSRSEMNVSTLELGDSALYLCASSSNSGANVLTFGAGSRLTVL.

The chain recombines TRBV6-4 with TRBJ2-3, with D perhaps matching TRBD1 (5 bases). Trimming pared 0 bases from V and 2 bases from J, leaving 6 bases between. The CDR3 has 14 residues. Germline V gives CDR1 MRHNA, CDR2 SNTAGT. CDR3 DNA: TGTGCCAGCAGTGACTCAGGGGACACAGATACGCAGTATTTT. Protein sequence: CASSDSGDTDTQYF.

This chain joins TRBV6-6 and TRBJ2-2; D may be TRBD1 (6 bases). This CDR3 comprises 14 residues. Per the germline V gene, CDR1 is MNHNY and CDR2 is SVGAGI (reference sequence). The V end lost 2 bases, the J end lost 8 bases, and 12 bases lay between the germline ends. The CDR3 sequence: CASSYPSGTGELFF. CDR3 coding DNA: TGTGCCAGCAGTTACCCTTCCGGGACAGGGGAGCTGTTTTTT.

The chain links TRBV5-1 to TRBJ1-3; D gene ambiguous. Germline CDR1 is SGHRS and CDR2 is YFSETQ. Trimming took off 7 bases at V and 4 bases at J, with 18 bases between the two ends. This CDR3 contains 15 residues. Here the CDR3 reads CASHYYGSWGNTIYF. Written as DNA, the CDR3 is TGCGCCAGCCACTACTATGGATCGTGGGGAAACACCATATATTTT.

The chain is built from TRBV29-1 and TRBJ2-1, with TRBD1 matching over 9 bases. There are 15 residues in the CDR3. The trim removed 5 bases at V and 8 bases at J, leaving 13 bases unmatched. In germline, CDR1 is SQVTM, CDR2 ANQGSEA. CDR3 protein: CSVYSVGTGFDEQFF. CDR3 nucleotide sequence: TGCAGCGTTTACTCCGTTGGGACAGGGTTCGATGAGCAGTTCTTC.

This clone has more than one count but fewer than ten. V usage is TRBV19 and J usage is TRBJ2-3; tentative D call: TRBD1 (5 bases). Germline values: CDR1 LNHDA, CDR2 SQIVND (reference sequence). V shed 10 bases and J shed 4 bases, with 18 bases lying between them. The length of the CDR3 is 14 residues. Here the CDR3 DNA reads TGTGCCACTCCCCTCCGGACATTAGCAGATACGCAGTATTTT. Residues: CATPLRTLADTQYF.

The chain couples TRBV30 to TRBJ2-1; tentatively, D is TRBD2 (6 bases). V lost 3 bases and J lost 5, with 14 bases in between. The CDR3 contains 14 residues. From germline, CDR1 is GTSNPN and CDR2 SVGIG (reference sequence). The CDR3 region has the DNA TGTGCCTGGAGCTACGGGAGAGGGGACAATGAGCAGTTCTTC. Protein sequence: CAWSYGRGDNEQFF.

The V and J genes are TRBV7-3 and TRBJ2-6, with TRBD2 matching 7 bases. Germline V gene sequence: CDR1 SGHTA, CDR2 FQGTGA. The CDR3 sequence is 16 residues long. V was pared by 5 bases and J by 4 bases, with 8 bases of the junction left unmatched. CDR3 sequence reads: CASSPWGGSGANVLTF. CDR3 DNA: TGTGCCAGCAGCCCCTGGGGGGGGTCAGGGGCCAACGTCCTGACTTTC. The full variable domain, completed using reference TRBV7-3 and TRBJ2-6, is GAGVSQTPSNKVTEKGKYVELRCDPISGHTALYWYRQSLGQGPEFLIYFQGTGAADDSGLPNDRFFAVRPEGSVSTLKIQRTERGDSAVYLCASSPWGGSGANVLTFGAGSRLTVL.

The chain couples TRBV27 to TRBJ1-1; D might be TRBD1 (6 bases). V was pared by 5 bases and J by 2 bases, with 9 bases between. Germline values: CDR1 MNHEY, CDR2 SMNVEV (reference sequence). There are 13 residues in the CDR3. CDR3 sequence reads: CASSSRGNTEAFF. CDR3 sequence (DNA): TGTGCCAGCAGTAGCAGGGGCAACACTGAAGCTTTCTTT.